The T cell receptor beta chain under discussion was sequenced for a study of blood T cell repertoires in COVID-19. Study-wide context: Sites in the United States, Italy and Spain provided acute and convalescent COVID-19 samples. T cells, B-cell-depleted T cells, or PBMCs provided the cDNA or gDNA that served as material.

Original processing methods: Reference gene primer amplification yielded estimated nucleated cell counts. The method was immunoSEQ multiplex PCR; TCRdb's version includes in-frame clones alone and lacks a portion of them. V and J calls and clone size follow that table, whereas D and trimming were derived from the DNA. The table lists 95,000 or so clones, 87% of them singletons. This CDR3 is built from 16 residues. Trimming took off 0 bases at V and 2 bases at J, with 9 bases between the two ends. Germline assignment: CDR1 SGHTS and CDR2 YDEGEE. This TCR was recovered from a human donor in a cohort sampled during active COVID-19. Material: peripheral blood. The chain joins TRBV5-8 to TRBJ2-6; D not resolved. CDR3 bases: TGTGCCAGCAGCTTGGCTGTGGGCGCTGGGGCCAACGTCCTGACTTTC. Protein product: CASSLAVGAGANVLTF.